These 9 T cell receptor beta chains were all obtained from the same sample, sequenced in a study of beta chain features in type 1 diabetes. Expressed TCRB transcripts were sequenced because the isolated RNA had all been reverse transcribed beforehand. Assay used: immunoSEQ multiplex PCR; TCRdb lists only in-frame clones, some missing. Of about 140,000 clones in the sample, 6.9% were seen once. The sequenced sample was central memory CD4+ T cells from blood. These receptors were taken from a woman aged 25 to 39 in good health.

The CDR3, as DNA: TGTGCCAGCAGCTCGGGACAGGGGAGGGGAAACACTGAAGCTTTCTTT. This encodes CASSSGQGRGNTEAFF. The chain combines TRBV7-9 with TRBJ1-1, with 10 bases aligning to TRBD1. This CDR3 contains 16 residues. CDR1 is SEHNR and CDR2 is FQNEAQ in the germline V gene (reference sequence). V shed 4 bases, J shed 2 bases, and the junction held 7 bases outside the gene matches.

The V call is TRBV6-1, the J call TRBJ2-5; D is ambiguous. This CDR3 contains 13 residues. V was clipped by 1 base and J by 3 bases, with 6 bases between them. The germline CDR1 and CDR2 sequences are MNHNS and SASEGT. CDR3 DNA sequence: TGTGCCAGCAGTGAAGTCCGAGAAGAGACCCAGTACTTC. Protein sequence: CASSEVREETQYF.

The chain links TRBV5-6 to TRBJ2-7; 9 bases are a match to TRBD1. CDR3 length: 15 amino acids. Germline-derived CDR1 and CDR2 are SGHDT and YYEEEE. The junction had 6 bases not matched to a gene; V was cut back by 3 bases and J by 2 bases. The CDR3 region has the DNA TGTGCCAGCAGCTCCCGGGACAGGGTAACCTACGAGCAGTACTTC. Its protein is CASSSRDRVTYEQYF.

This clone was observed a handful of times. V usage is TRBV4-2 and J usage is TRBJ1-1; perhaps TRBD1 as D (5 bases). The V end was cut by 1 base, the J end by 11 bases, with 11 bases between. The CDR3 consists of 12 residues. Germline V gene lookup returns CDR1 LGHNA and CDR2 YNFKEQ. CDR3 residues: CASSQGQMDAFF. CDR3 bases: TGTGCCAGCAGCCAAGGACAGATGGATGCTTTCTTT.

This clone was observed many times. The rearrangement joins TRBV2 to TRBJ2-2, with D uncertain. The CDR3 has 13 amino acids. V lost 0 bases and J 7 bases, leaving 6 bases between the germline ends. Germline assignment: CDR1 SNHLY and CDR2 FYNNEI. CDR3: CASSEAGSGELFF. CDR3 DNA sequence: TGTGCCAGCAGTGAAGCGGGCAGCGGGGAGCTGTTTTTT.

This clone was observed many times. The V call is TRBV4-3, the J call TRBJ1-3; D is unresolved. The CDR3 consists of 16 residues. Germline values: CDR1 LGHNA, CDR2 YSLEER. Trimming shortened V by 1 base and J by 1 base, and 11 bases separated the two germline ends. CDR3 in amino acids: CASSQAYRESGNTIYF. The CDR3 bases are TGCGCCAGCAGCCAAGCCTACAGAGAGTCTGGAAACACCATATATTTT.

This clone was seen only a few times. The identical CDR3 is also encoded by other nucleotide sequences in the sample. This rearrangement joins TRBV4-3 to TRBJ1-1; no reliable D call. Per germline, CDR1 LGHNA and CDR2 YSLEER. CDR3 length: 15 amino acids. V lost 0 bases and J lost 0, with 8 bases in between. The CDR3 spells CASSQEPVMNTEAFF. CDR3 DNA: TGCGCCAGCAGCCAAGAGCCGGTGATGAACACTGAAGCTTTCTTT.

This chain joins TRBV21-1 and TRBJ2-7; the D segment call TRBD1 is taken from the table without a DNA check. TRBV21-1 is flagged as a pseudogene. The CDR3 runs to 14 residues. CDR3 sequence reads: CASSKGDRGYEQYF. The CDR3 nucleotides read TGTGCCAGCAGCAAAGGGGACAGGGGATACGAGCAGTACTTC.

Only a few counts were recorded for this clone. The V gene is TRBV19, the J gene TRBJ2-5, with 11 positions matching TRBD2. With V trimmed by 4 bases and J by 0 bases, 4 bases remained unmatched. The CDR3 runs 16 residues. The germline V gene encodes CDR1 LNHDA and CDR2 SQIVND (reference sequence). CDR3 DNA: TGTGCCAGTAGTACCACTAGCGGGAGTTACCAAGAGACCCAGTACTTC. It yields the protein CASSTTSGSYQETQYF.